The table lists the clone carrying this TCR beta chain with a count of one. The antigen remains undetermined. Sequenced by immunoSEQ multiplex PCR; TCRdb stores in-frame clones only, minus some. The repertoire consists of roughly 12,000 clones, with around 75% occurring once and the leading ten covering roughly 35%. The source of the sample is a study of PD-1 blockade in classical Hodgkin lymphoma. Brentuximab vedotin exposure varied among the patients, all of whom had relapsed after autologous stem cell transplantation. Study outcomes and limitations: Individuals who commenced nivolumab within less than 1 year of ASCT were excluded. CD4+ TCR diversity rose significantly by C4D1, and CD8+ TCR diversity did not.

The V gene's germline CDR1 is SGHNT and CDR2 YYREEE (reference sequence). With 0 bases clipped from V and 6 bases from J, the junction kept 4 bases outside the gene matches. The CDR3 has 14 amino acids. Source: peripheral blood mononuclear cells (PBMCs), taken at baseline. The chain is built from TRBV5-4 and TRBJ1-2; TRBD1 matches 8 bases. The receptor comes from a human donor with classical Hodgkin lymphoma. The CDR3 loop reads CASSLDSGGDGYTF. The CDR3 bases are TGTGCCAGCAGCTTGGATTCAGGGGGCGATGGCTACACCTTC.